A selection of T cell receptor beta chains follows, all from one sample in a study of blood T cell repertoires in COVID-19. This table comes from immunoSEQ multiplex PCR, and its TCRdb copy is limited to in-frame clones, with some not included. The data show 150,000 to 200,000 clones, 94% seen once. Sequencing was carried out using peripheral blood. The origin of the receptors is a man aged 25-45 years with COVID-19, enrolled during active disease. CDR3s include the opening cysteine and the closing phenylalanine or tryptophan. Clone size appears in some rows only: once, few, many, or a class for an expanded clone.

size	V	J	CDR3
NA	TRBV3-1/TRBV3-2	TRBJ1-6	CASSQEQGWSPLHF
NA	TRBV29-1	TRBJ1-4	CSVESRQGAVEKLFF
NA	TRBV19	TRBJ2-2	CASSSGQGGELFF
NA	TRBV5-6	TRBJ1-2	CASSLGTGIDGYTF
few	TRBV6-2/TRBV6-3	TRBJ1-1	CASSRGMNTEAFF
NA	TRBV2	TRBJ1-4	CASSFDRVREKLFF
NA	TRBV5-1	TRBJ1-6	CASRPGQGSNSPLHF
NA	TRBV19	TRBJ1-6	CASTPKGQLSYNSPLHF
once	TRBV5-1	TRBJ1-1	CASSLPPTTEAFF
NA	TRBV21-1	TRBJ1-1	CASSPRGGTFF
NA	TRBV7-2	TRBJ1-2	CAKPRASYGYTF
NA	TRBV6-5	TRBJ1-2	CASSLTAQVNYGYTF
NA	TRBV2	TRBJ1-2	CASSAMPGANYGYTF
NA	TRBV19	TRBJ2-7	CASASQGGLSYEQYF
NA	TRBV2	TRBJ2-7	CASSATGTGTYEQYF
many	TRBV6-5	TRBJ2-7	CASSRGQGSFYEQYF
NA	TRBV10-1	TRBJ1-1	CASKGRAGVGAFF
NA	TRBV2	TRBJ1-5	CASRATGGTPQHF
once	TRBV19	TRBJ1-1	CASSETGGDEAFF
NA	TRBV4-1	TRBJ2-7	CASSQATRGAGKDEQYF
NA	TRBV29-1	TRBJ1-2	CSVTSTGSYGYTF
NA	TRBV6-5	TRBJ1-2	CASSQRQGHYGYTF
NA	TRBV2	TRBJ1-1	CASIGGARTEAFF
NA	TRBV5-1	TRBJ1-1	CASSPGTGYTEAFF
NA	TRBV9	TRBJ1-1	CASSIQGDTEAFF
few	TRBV5-1	TRBJ1-1	CASSLVPPGQGLIEAFF
NA	TRBV12-5	TRBJ1-1	CASGLRRGGLITKSMNTEAFF